The source of this TCR beta chain is a study of cytomegalovirus exposure and HLA in healthy donors. A multiplex PCR was run with 60 Vbeta primers and 13 Jbeta primers. TCRdb's copy holds only in-frame clones and misses some; the assay was immunoSEQ multiplex PCR. The sample holds 150,000 to 200,000 clones, approximately 80% seen once. Study-wide results and limits: Accurate prediction of HLA-A and HLA-B alleles (for most subjects) was reportedly achieved from TCR beta sequences.

Germline V lookup: CDR1 MNHEY, CDR2 SVGAGI. V lost 5 bases, J lost 2 bases, and 7 bases stayed unmatched. There are 15 residues in the CDR3. This clone appeared a few times. Its antigen remains unidentified. The sequenced sample was PBMCs. This chain connects TRBV6-5 to TRBJ2-7, with 9 nucleotides matching TRBD1. The TCR was taken from a girl aged 5 to 17 in good health and CMV-seropositive. CDR3 nucleotide sequence: TGTGCCAGCAGTCATCCGGGACAGGGCACCTACGAGCAGTACTTC. It is translated as CASSHPGQGTYEQYF.